The 8 T cell receptor beta chains presented below share a single source sample, sequenced in a study of blood T cell repertoires in COVID-19. Repertoires were generated with immunoSEQ multiplex PCR, while TCRdb's copy carries only in-frame clones and drops some. The table lists 95,000 to 150,000 clones, 80% to 85% of them singletons. The sample was PBMCs or T cells enriched from blood (not recorded which). The receptors come from a woman younger than 45 who had recovered from COVID-19.

The rearrangement uses TRBV6-4 and TRBJ2-3; tentatively, D is TRBD1 (6 bases). Germline lookup yields CDR1 MRHNA and CDR2 SNTAGT. Trimming left V 6 bases short and J 2 bases short, with 15 bases between. The CDR3 extends over 15 amino acids. The CDR3 reads CASSDEQGHTDTQYF. CDR3 sequence (DNA): TGTGCCAGCAGCGATGAACAGGGACACACAGATACGCAGTATTTT.

The chain combines TRBV28 with TRBJ1-5, with TRBD1 identical over 7 bases. The CDR3 loop spans 15 amino acids. V shed 5 bases, J shed 6 bases, and the junction held 10 bases outside the gene matches. CDR1 MDHEN and CDR2 SYDVKM come from the germline V gene. The CDR3 protein is CASSLTQGSGQPQHF. CDR3 bases: TGTGCCAGCAGTCTAACACAGGGGTCGGGTCAGCCCCAGCATTTT.

V gene TRBV28 combines with J gene TRBJ1-5, with TRBD1 matching 8 bases. There are 15 residues in the CDR3. J was trimmed by 7 bases and V by 7 bases; bases with no gene match: 12. From germline, CDR1 is MDHEN and CDR2 SYDVKM. The CDR3 region has the DNA TGTGCCAGCATCCTAGGGGCACAGGGGGAACAGCCCCAGCATTTT. Translating gives CASILGAQGEQPQHF. The full variable domain, completed using reference TRBV28 and TRBJ1-5, is DVKVTQSSRYLVKRTGEKVFLECVQDMDHENMFWYRQDPGLGLRLIYFSYDVKMKEKGDIPEGYSVSREKKERFSLILESASTNQTSMYLCASILGAQGEQPQHFGDGTRLSIL.

This clone was seen a single time. At one of its ends the junction is not consistent with the germline gene, which may arise from a read error. The chain employs TRBV5-1 and TRBJ1-5; TRBD1 is a possible D gene (6 bases). Germline CDR1 SGHRS, CDR2 YFSETQ. This CDR3 comprises 15 residues. The CDR3 sequence is CAGSFGPDRSQPQHF. CDR3 DNA: TGCGCCGGCAGCTTTGGCCCTGACAGGTCTCAGCCCCAGCATTTT.

The chain couples TRBV6-6 to TRBJ1-1; 9 nucleotides align to TRBD1. The CDR3 has 14 amino acids. V trimming: 5 bases; J trimming: 4 bases; junction bases outside the gene matches: 5. The germline CDR1 and CDR2 sequences are MNHNY and SVGAGI (reference sequence). The CDR3 is CASSTRTGVTEAFF. The CDR3 DNA reads TGTGCCAGCAGTACCCGGACAGGGGTCACTGAAGCTTTCTTT.

This rearrangement joins TRBV4-1 to TRBJ2-3, with 7 bases matching TRBD2. The CDR3 runs 13 residues. Germline values: CDR1 MGHRA, CDR2 YSYEKL. Trimming removed 3 bases from V and 7 bases from J; junction bases left unmatched: 4. CDR3 protein: CASSQGLTYTQYF. As DNA, the CDR3 is TGCGCCAGCAGCCAGGGACTAACCTATACGCAGTATTTT.

The V call is TRBV7-6, the J call TRBJ2-3; maybe TRBD2 (7 bases). The CDR3 loop spans 18 amino acids. V lost 5 bases, J lost 1 base, and 22 bases lay in between. Per the germline V gene, CDR1 is SGHVS and CDR2 is FNYEAQ. CDR3 coding DNA: TGTGCCAGCAGCCCTAATAGGGGCGGGGGCCGAGGCACAGATACGCAGTATTTT. Its translation: CASSPNRGGGRGTDTQYF.

V gene TRBV6-2 or TRBV6-3 combines with J gene TRBJ2-7; 8 bases line up with TRBD2. Germline values: CDR1 MNHEY, CDR2 SVGEGT. The CDR3 is made up of 15 amino acids. V was clipped by 5 bases and J by 4 bases; unmatched bases: 10. The chain's CDR3 is CASSHPVEREYEQYF. The CDR3 DNA is TGTGCCAGCAGTCACCCGGTGGAGCGGGAGTACGAGCAGTACTTC.